This TCR beta chain was retrieved from a study of siplizumab effects on memory and regulatory T cells. General study results and limits: Among alloreactive clones, only a minor fraction mapped to unstimulated subsets. The study did not confirm that proliferating Tregs from siplizumab cultures were suppressive. The apparent diversity of naive T cells exceeded that of memory cells, and naive T cells seemed to make a major contribution to the alloresponse.

Per sample, the assay covered approximately 94,000 TCR templates. TCRdb's table, derived via immunoSEQ multiplex PCR, lists solely in-frame clones and lacks some. The sample lists around 95,000 clones, roughly 93% occurring once. Trimming at V came to 4 bases and at J to 10 bases, leaving 18 bases not matched to a gene. This CDR3 spans 16 amino acids. CDR1 is MDHEN and CDR2 is SYDVKM in the germline V gene. In regard to this clone: Its antigen remains unknown.

This receptor was identified in a human donor in good health. The chain recombines TRBV28 with TRBJ1-2; 7 bases are a match to TRBD1. The sample was non-Treg CD4+ T cells sorted from blood. The DNA of the CDR3 is TGTGCCAGCAGTTCAGGGGCGTCGCGGGGTCAGGGGGTCTACACCTTC. Translated, it gives CASSSGASRGQGVYTF.